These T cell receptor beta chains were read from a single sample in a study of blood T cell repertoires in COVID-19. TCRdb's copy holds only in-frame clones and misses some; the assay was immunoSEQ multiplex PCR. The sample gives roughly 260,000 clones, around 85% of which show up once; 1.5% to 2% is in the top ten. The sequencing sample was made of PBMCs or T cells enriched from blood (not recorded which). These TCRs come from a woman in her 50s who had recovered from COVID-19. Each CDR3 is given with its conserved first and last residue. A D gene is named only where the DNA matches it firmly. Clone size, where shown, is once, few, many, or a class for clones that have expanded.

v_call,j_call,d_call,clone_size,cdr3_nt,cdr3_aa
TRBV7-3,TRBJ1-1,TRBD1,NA,TGTGCCAGCAGCCTCACAGGGGGGGGCACTGAAGCTTTCTTT,CASSLTGGGTEAFF
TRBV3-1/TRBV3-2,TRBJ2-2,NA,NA,TGTGCCAGCAGCCAAGATTGGCCCGGGACCGGGGAGCTGTTTTTT,CASSQDWPGTGELFF
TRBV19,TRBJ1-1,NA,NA,TGTGCCAGTAGTATAGATCGGAGGGCGAACACTGAAGCTTTCTTT,CASSIDRRANTEAFF
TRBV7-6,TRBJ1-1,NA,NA,TGTGCCAGCAGCTTAGCAGAAGATAACATGAACACTGAAGCTTTCTTT,CASSLAEDNMNTEAFF
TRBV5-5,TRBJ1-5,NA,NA,TGTGCCAGCAGCTTGGAAGTCCGGGGTCTCGATCAGCCCCAGCATTTT,CASSLEVRGLDQPQHF
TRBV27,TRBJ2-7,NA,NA,TGTGCCAGCAGTTTAGGCAGTCCCTACGAGCAGTACTTC,CASSLGSPYEQYF
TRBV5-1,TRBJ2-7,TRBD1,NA,TGCGCCAGCAGCCCGGACAGGGGGCCGGTCGAGCAGTACTTC,CASSPDRGPVEQYF
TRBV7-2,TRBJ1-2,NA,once,TGTGCCAGCAGCTTAGTTCAGGGAAGGGGTGGCTACACCTTC,CASSLVQGRGGYTF
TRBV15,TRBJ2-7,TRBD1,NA,TGTGCCACCAGCAGCATACGGGACAGCCTTTCTCAGCAGTACTTC,CATSSIRDSLSQQYF
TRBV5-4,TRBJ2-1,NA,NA,TGTGCCAGCAGCTTAGGTCTAGCGAGCTCCTACAATGAGCAGTTCTTC,CASSLGLASSYNEQFF
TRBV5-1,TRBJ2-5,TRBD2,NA,TGCGCCAGCAGCCTAGCGGGAGGGCTCCTACAAGAGACCCAGTACTTC,CASSLAGGLLQETQYF
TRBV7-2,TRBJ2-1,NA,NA,TGTGCCAGCAGCTTAGGTAGGGGAACCTACAATGAGCAGTTCTTC,CASSLGRGTYNEQFF
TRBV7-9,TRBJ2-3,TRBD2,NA,TGTGCCAGCAGCCCGGGCGGGCTAGCGGGATTTGCCGATACGCAGTATTTT,CASSPGGLAGFADTQYF
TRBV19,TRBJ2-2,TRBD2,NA,TGTGCCAGTAGCCGAACTAGCGGGAGGGCCATCGGGACCGGGGAGCTGTTTTTT,CASSRTSGRAIGTGELFF
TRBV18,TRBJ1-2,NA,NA,TGTGCCAGCTCGCCTAACAGGGCTGACTATGGCTACACCTTC,CASSPNRADYGYTF
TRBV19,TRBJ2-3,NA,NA,TGTGCCAGTTCCGGGGTTGAGGATACGCAGTATTTT,CASSGVEDTQYF
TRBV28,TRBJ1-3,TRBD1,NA,TGTGCCAGCAGTTCCCCGGACAGGACTGGAAACACCATATATTTT,CASSSPDRTGNTIYF
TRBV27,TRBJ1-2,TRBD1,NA,TGTGCCAGCAGTCCGCGGACAGGCGCCTACTATGGCTACACCTTC,CASSPRTGAYYGYTF
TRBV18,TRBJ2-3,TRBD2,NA,TGTGCCAGCTCCAGACTAGCGGGAGGGCCAGAAGATACGCAGTATTTT,CASSRLAGGPEDTQYF
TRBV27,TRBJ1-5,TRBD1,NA,TGTGCCAGCAGGACGGGACAGGATAGCAATCAGCCCCAGCATTTT,CASRTGQDSNQPQHF
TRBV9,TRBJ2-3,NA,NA,TGTGCCAGCAGCGTATCCGGGGCAGATACGCAGTATTTT,CASSVSGADTQYF
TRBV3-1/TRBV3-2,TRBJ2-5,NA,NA,TGTGCCAGCAGCCCAGGCGGGGCCTGGGGAGAGACCCAGTACTTC,CASSPGGAWGETQYF
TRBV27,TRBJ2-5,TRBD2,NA,TGTGCCAGCAGTGGACTAGCGGGAGCGGTCGAGACCCAGTACTTC,CASSGLAGAVETQYF
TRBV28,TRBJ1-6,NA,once,TGTGCCAGCAGTTTATGGGGCGATTCACCCCTCCACTTT,CASSLWGDSPLHF
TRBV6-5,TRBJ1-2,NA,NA,TGTGCCAGCAGCCCCCGGGAGGGTGATGGCTACACCTTC,CASSPREGDGYTF
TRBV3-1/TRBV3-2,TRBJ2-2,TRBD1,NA,TGTGCCAGCAGCCAAGAGAAGCGGACCAGGGGGCGGGCCGGGGAGCTGTTTTTT,CASSQEKRTRGRAGELFF
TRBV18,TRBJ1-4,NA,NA,TGTGCCAGCTCACCGTTCGACAGCTCTGCTAATGAAAAACTGTTTTTT,CASSPFDSSANEKLFF
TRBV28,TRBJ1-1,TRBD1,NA,TGTGCCAGCAGGGGACAGGGGAACACTGAAGCTTTCTTT,CASRGQGNTEAFF
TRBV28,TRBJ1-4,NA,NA,TGTGCCAGCATGTGGGGAGCGGCTAATGAAAAACTGTTTTTT,CASMWGAANEKLFF
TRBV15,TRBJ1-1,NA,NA,TGTGCCACCAGCAGAGGGGGGGGAACGAACACTGAAGCTTTCTTT,CATSRGGGTNTEAFF
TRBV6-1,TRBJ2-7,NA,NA,TGTGCCAGCAGTGAAGTTGACGGGAGTTTAAACGACGAGCAGTACTTC,CASSEVDGSLNDEQYF
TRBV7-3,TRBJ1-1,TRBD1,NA,TGTGCCAGCAGCTCTTGGACAGGGGTTAACACTGAAGCTTTCTTT,CASSSWTGVNTEAFF
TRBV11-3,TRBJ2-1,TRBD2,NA,TGTGCCAGCAGCGCAACCGGGACTAGCGGGGAGGAGCAGTTCTTC,CASSATGTSGEEQFF